The TCR beta chain described here comes from a study of blood T cell repertoires in COVID-19. Across the whole study: Researchers got acute and convalescent COVID-19 samples from the United States, Italy and Spain. Sources were T cells, B-cell-depleted T cells, or PBMCs; the material itself was cDNA or gDNA.

Trimming removed 2 bases at V and 3 bases at J, with 11 bases between. The CDR3 is made up of 15 amino acids. The germline V gene has CDR1 MNHNY and CDR2 SVGAGI (reference sequence). Original data processing: Scientists estimated how many nucleated cells there were by amplifying reference gene primers. Profiling relied on immunoSEQ multiplex PCR, and the TCRdb table lists in-frame clones only, not all of them. The V and J calls and clone size are taken from that table; D and trimming were inferred from the DNA. The data show about 400,000 clones, about 89% seen once. Source material: peripheral blood. The clonotype originates from a man aged 35-49 years with acute or convalescent COVID-19. V usage is TRBV6-6 and J usage is TRBJ2-4; possibly TRBD2 for D (6 bases). In DNA form, the CDR3 reads TGTGCCAGCAGTTACGTGGGGGGTAACAAAAACATTCAGTACTTC. Encoded protein: CASSYVGGNKNIQYF.